This T cell receptor (beta chain) was profiled in a study of shared clonotypes between healthy human individuals. For the study at large: Aged between 18 and 49, the donors were a couple of women and three men. Study-wide findings and caveats: Large depth notwithstanding, sorted-subset sequencing proved incomplete by rarefaction.

CDR3 length equals 14 residues. Germline loops: CDR1 SEHNR, CDR2 FQNEAQ (reference sequence). V was clipped by 5 bases and J by 8 bases; unmatched bases: 8. In the case of this clone: Its antigen is unidentified.

Naive CD8 populations comprised CD45RO-negative cells positively selected for CCR7, excluding terminally differentiated effector memory CD45RA+ cells. Sorted-subset replicate PCRs used 200 ng of genomic DNA. This amount corresponded to some 30,000 T cell genomes. Clones were sequenced by immunoSEQ multiplex PCR, and TCRdb holds only the in-frame ones, with some missing. Of fewer than 800,000 clones listed, about 90% were seen once; the top ten hold more than 20%. V is TRBV7-9 and J is TRBJ2-1; TRBD2 agrees at 8 bases. The clonotype originates from a man in his thirties or forties in good health. What was sequenced was naive CD8+ T cells sorted from blood. The CDR3 DNA sequence: TGTGCCAGCAGCCTGGGACTAGTGAAGGATGAGCAGTTCTTC. Translating gives CASSLGLVKDEQFF.